These 10 T cell receptor beta chains were all obtained from the same sample, sequenced in a study of T cell changes during pregnancy in multiple sclerosis. Clones were read by immunoSEQ multiplex PCR, and TCRdb kept only the in-frame ones, dropping some. The profile covers tens of thousands of clones, with 85% to 95% appearing a single time and approximately 1.7% taken by the ten largest. This material consisted of peripheral blood, taken after pregnancy. These receptors were collected from a female donor in good health, enrolled as a control in a pregnancy study.

A single count supports this clone. The rearrangement joins TRBV27 to TRBJ2-7; TRBD2 matches 8 bases. The CDR3 is 14 residues long. V shed 6 bases, J shed 1 base, and the junction held 5 bases outside the gene matches. CDR1 is MNHEY and CDR2 is SMNVEV in the germline V gene (reference sequence). CDR3 sequence: CASSPTGGSYEQYF. The CDR3 bases are TGTGCCAGCAGCCCCACGGGAGGGTCCTACGAGCAGTACTTC.

The gene calls are TRBV9 and TRBJ1-2, with 7 nucleotides matching TRBD1. Germline CDR1 SGDLS, CDR2 YYNGEE. This CDR3 spans 16 amino acids. Trimming took 4 bases from V and 1 from J; bases not matched to a gene: 10. Written as DNA, the CDR3 is TGTGCCAGCAGCCCCCGGGACAGTTGGGGTAACTATGGCTACACCTTC. Residues: CASSPRDSWGNYGYTF.

This chain links TRBV11-2 with TRBJ2-7, with a tentative D call TRBD2 (6 bases). Germline CDR1 SGHAT, CDR2 FQNNGV. The CDR3 is made up of 13 amino acids. Trimming cost V 4 bases and J 5 bases, with 12 bases left between them. CDR3 region: CASSYGTSHEQYF. CDR3 nucleotide sequence: TGTGCCAGCAGCTACGGGACTTCCCACGAGCAGTACTTC.

The chain links TRBV30 to TRBJ1-1; D may be TRBD1 (5 bases). Germline V gene data show CDR1 as GTSNPN and CDR2 as SVGIG (reference sequence). Trimming stripped 2 bases from V and 4 bases from J, with 20 bases between. The CDR3 length is 16 residues. The CDR3, as DNA: TGTGCCTGGAGTCGGGGGTGGGGCAGTAGGGGCACTGAAGCTTTCTTT. This translates into CAWSRGWGSRGTEAFF.

The chain is built from TRBV2 and TRBJ2-5; 10 bases line up with TRBD2. Per the germline V gene, CDR1 is SNHLY and CDR2 is FYNNEI. Trimming took 11 bases from V and 2 from J; bases not matched to a gene: 8. The CDR3 is 14 residues long. Here the CDR3 reads CACSGTSAQETQYF. Written as DNA, the CDR3 is TGTGCCTGCTCCGGGACTAGCGCACAAGAGACCCAGTACTTC.

This chain connects TRBV29-1 to TRBJ2-3, with 9 bases identical to TRBD2. This CDR3 region has 14 residues. Germline-derived CDR1 and CDR2 are SQVTM and ANQGSEA. V lost 7 bases and J lost 4; bases outside the gene matches: 9. The CDR3 protein is CSGQPGLAPDTQYF. The CDR3 nucleotides are TGCAGCGGTCAACCGGGACTAGCCCCAGATACGCAGTATTTT.

This sequence joins TRBV6-5 and TRBJ2-6, with no clear D. This CDR3 has 15 residues. V dropped 4 bases and J dropped 3 bases, with 10 bases sitting between them. Germline lookup yields CDR1 MNHEY and CDR2 SVGAGI. The CDR3: CASSSPHFGANVLTF. The CDR3 nucleotides are TGTGCCAGCAGTTCCCCCCATTTTGGGGCCAACGTCCTGACTTTC.

The rearrangement links TRBV4-1 to TRBJ1-4; D is undetermined. Germline V gene lookup returns CDR1 MGHRA and CDR2 YSYEKL. The V end was cut by 0 bases, the J end by 3 bases, with 11 bases between. CDR3 length: 16 amino acids. DNA of the CDR3: TGCGCCAGCAGCCAAGACGGGTTGCGGTCTAATGAAAAACTGTTTTTT. It translates to CASSQDGLRSNEKLFF.

This clone was observed once. The CDR3 nucleotides read TGTGCCACCGAGGGCAGGTCCTACGAGCAGTACTTC. This translates into CATEGRSYEQYF. The chain joins TRBV28 to TRBJ2-7; the D gene is possibly TRBD2 (5 bases). CDR3 size: 12 residues. The germline gives CDR1 MDHEN, CDR2 SYDVKM. V was pared by 10 bases and J by 1 base, with 11 bases between.

The V call is TRBV7-2, the J call TRBJ2-3; no reliable D call. The CDR3 is 12 residues long. CDR1 and CDR2 (germline): SGHTA, FQGNSA. V dropped 4 bases and J dropped 5 bases, with 7 bases sitting between them. CDR3 bases: TGTGCCAGCAGCTACCCGAGAGATACGCAGTATTTT. It codes for CASSYPRDTQYF.